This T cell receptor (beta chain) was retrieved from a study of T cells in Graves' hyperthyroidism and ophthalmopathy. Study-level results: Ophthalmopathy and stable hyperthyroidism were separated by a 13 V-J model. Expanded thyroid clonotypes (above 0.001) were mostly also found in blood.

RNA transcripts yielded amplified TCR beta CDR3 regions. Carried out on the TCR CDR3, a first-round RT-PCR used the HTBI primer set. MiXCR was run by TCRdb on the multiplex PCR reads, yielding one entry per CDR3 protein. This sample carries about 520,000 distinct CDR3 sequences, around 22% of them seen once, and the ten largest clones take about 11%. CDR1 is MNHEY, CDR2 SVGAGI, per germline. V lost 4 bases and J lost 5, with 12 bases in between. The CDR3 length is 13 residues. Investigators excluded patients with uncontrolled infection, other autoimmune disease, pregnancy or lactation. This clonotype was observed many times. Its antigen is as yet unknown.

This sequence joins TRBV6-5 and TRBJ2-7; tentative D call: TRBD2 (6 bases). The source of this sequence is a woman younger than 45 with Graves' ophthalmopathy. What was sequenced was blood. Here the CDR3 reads CASSSTGVDEQYF. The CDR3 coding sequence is TGTGCCAGCAGTTCCACGGGAGTCGACGAGCAGTACTTC.